These T cell receptor beta chains were read from a single sample in a study of T-cell memory formation after mild COVID-19. TCRdb re-called the 5' RACE reads through MiXCR, storing one row per CDR3 protein. The sample lists around 80,000 distinct CDR3 sequences; around 14% were seen once. The sequencing sample was made of PBMCs or a T cell subset sorted from them (not recorded which). The receptors were gathered from an adult woman who had mild COVID-19 (a few samples of this study predate the infection). Cell type and time point are not known. The CDR3 runs from the conserved cysteine through the conserved F or W. The order of the fields is V gene, J gene, clone size, D gene, CDR3 protein, CDR3 DNA. The D gene is left open where the match is weak. Rows give clone size only sometimes, using once, few, many, or a class for an expanded clone.

>TRBV7-9|TRBJ2-1|.|.
CASSGTDSSYNEQFF
TGTGCCAGCAGCGGAACAGACAGCTCCTACAATGAGCAGTTCTTC
>TRBV25-1|TRBJ2-7|.|.
CASRQGFREQYF
TGTGCCAGCAGACAGGGATTCCGCGAGCAGTACTTC
>TRBV27|TRBJ1-2|.|.
CASSPANYYGYTF
TGTGCCAGCAGTCCGGCGAACTATTATGGCTACACCTTC
>TRBV5-4|TRBJ1-1|few|.
CASSPPQELNTEAFF
TGTGCCAGCAGCCCACCACAGGAGTTGAACACTGAAGCTTTCTTT
>TRBV5-6|TRBJ2-1|.|.
CASSPRGFLLQFF
TGTGCCAGCAGCCCTCGCGGGTTTCTCCTGCAGTTCTTC
>TRBV29-1|TRBJ2-1|.|.
CSVETGNSYNEQLF
TGCAGCGTTGAAACCGGGAACTCCTACAATGAGCAGTTATTC
>TRBV20-1|TRBJ1-3|.|.
CSARLLGERDTIYF
TGCAGTGCTAGGCTTTTGGGGGAGAGGGACACCATATATTTT
>TRBV9|TRBJ2-1|.|.
CASSVGQEQFF
TGTGCCAGCAGCGTAGGGCAGGAGCAGTTCTTC
>TRBV5-1|TRBJ1-1|many|.
CASSFPQGGNTEAFF
TGCGCCAGCAGCTTCCCGCAGGGAGGGAACACTGAAGCTTTCTTT
>TRBV4-2|TRBJ2-3|.|.
CASSQGRTHSTDTQYF
TGTGCCAGCAGCCAAGGGCGGACTCATAGCACAGATACGCAGTATTTT
>TRBV20-1|TRBJ1-2|few|.
CSGLGPNYGYTF
TGCAGTGGGTTGGGACCCAACTATGGCTACACCTTC
>TRBV6-5|TRBJ2-1|.|.
CASSYSGGVEQFF
TGTGCCAGCAGTTACTCAGGGGGTGTTGAGCAGTTCTTC
>TRBV29-1|TRBJ2-1|.|TRBD2
CSAPTSGDYNEQFF
TGCAGCGCACCGACTAGCGGGGATTACAATGAGCAGTTCTTC
>TRBV30|TRBJ2-1|many|.
CAWSAGAPDEQFF
TGTGCCTGGAGTGCCGGGGCTCCCGATGAGCAGTTCTTC
>TRBV20-1|TRBJ2-1|.|TRBD2
CSAETSGRFNEQFF
TGCAGTGCTGAGACTAGCGGGAGGTTCAATGAGCAGTTCTTC